This T cell receptor (beta chain) was identified in a study of blood T cell repertoires in COVID-19. Produced via immunoSEQ multiplex PCR; TCRdb's table is partial and in-frame only. The data hold roughly 230,000 clones, with over 70% observed a single time. In germline, CDR1 is LGHNA, CDR2 YNFKEQ. This CDR3 is built from 14 residues. Between the trimmed V and J ends, which lost 0 bases and 8 bases, there was a span of 8 bases. This receptor was taken from a middle-aged man with acute or convalescent COVID-19. The gene calls are TRBV4-2 and TRBJ1-6; D unresolved. The sequenced sample was peripheral blood. CDR3 residues: CASSQEASHSPLHF. Written as DNA, the CDR3 is TGTGCCAGCAGCCAAGAAGCCTCTCATTCACCCCTCCACTTT.